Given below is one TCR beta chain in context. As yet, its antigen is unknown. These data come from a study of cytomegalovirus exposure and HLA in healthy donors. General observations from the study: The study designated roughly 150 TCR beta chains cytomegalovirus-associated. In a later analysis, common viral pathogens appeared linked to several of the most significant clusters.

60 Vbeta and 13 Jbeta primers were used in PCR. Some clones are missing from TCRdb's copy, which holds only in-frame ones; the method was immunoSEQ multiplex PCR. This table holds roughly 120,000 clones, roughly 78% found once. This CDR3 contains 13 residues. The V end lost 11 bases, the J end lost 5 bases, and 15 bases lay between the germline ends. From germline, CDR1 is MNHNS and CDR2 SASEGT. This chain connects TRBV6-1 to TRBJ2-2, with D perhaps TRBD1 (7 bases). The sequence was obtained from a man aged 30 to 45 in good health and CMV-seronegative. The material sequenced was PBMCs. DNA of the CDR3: TGTGCCGGAGGGGGCAGGCTTACCGGGGAGCTGTTTTTT. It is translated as CAGGGRLTGELFF.